This T cell receptor beta chain derives from a study of T cell repertoires in aging, cancer and after chemotherapy. Study details: Repeat sampling of healthy donors over several months to years showed clear clonal overlap. General study points: Rebound thymic output was suggested by rising median generation probability during chemotherapy in each cancer cohort. Untreated cancer patients had significantly lower blood TCR diversity than age-matched healthy donors.

The template was genomic DNA from peripheral blood, not RNA. A mixed TRB-A/B primer pool amplified rearranged TRB by multiplex touch-down PCR. From the multiplex PCR reads, TCRdb called clonotypes with MiXCR, one entry per CDR3 protein. Among more than 9,500 distinct CDR3 sequences, about 28% were seen once, and the ten largest hold 10%. Worth noting for this clonotype: Its antigen is as yet unknown.

This CDR3 spans 14 amino acids. The ends were cut back, 1 base at V and 2 bases at J, with 6 bases in the middle. Germline V gene data show CDR1 as SGHDN and CDR2 as FVKESK. V usage is TRBV14 and J usage is TRBJ2-1, with D unresolved. This receptor was taken from a human donor in good health. The donor label of this sample is uncertain. The material sequenced was blood. The CDR3 sequence is CASSQVAAYNEQFF. The CDR3 nucleotides are TGTGCCAGCAGCCAAGTCGCTGCCTACAATGAGCAGTTCTTC.